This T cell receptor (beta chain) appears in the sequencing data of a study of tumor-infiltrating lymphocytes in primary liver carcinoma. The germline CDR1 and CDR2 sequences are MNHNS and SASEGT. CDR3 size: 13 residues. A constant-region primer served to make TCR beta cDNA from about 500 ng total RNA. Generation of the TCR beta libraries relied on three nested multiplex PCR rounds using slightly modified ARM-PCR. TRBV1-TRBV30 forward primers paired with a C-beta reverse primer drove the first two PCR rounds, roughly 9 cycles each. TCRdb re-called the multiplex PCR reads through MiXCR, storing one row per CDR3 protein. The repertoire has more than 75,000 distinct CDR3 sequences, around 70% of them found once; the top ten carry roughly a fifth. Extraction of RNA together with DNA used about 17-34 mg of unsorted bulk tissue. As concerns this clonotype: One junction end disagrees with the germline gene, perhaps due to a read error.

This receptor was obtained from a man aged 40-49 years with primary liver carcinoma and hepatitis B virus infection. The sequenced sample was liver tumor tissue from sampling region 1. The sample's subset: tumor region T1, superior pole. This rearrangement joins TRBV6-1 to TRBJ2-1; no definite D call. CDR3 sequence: CASSGYLGNEKFF. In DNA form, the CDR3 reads TGTGCCAGCAGTGGATATCTGGGCAATGAGAAGTTCTTC.